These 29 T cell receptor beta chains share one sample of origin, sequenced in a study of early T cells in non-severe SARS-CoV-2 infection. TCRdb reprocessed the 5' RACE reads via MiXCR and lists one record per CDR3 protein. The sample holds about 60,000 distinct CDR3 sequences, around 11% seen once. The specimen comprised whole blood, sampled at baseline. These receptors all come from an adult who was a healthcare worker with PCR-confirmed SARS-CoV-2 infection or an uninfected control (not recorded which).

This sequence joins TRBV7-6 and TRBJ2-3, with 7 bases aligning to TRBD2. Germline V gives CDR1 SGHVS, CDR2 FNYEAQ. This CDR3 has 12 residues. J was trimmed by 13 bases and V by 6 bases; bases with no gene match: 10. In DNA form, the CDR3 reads TGTGCCAGCAGTGCAGTAGCGGGTGTGAAGTATTTT. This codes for CASSAVAGVKYF.

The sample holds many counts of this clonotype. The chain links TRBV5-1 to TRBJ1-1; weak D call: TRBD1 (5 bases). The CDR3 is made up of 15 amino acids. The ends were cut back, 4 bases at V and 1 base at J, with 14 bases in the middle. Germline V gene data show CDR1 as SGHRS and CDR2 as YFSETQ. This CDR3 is CASSPLAGANTEAFF. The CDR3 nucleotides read TGCGCCAGCAGCCCCCTTGCCGGGGCGAACACTGAAGCTTTCTTT.

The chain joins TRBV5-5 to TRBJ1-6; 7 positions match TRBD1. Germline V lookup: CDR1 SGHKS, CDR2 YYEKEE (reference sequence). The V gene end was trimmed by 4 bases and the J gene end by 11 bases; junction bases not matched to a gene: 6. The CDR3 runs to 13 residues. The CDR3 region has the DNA TGTGCCAGCAGCCCTTGGACAGGAGCACCCCTCCACTTT. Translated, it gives CASSPWTGAPLHF.

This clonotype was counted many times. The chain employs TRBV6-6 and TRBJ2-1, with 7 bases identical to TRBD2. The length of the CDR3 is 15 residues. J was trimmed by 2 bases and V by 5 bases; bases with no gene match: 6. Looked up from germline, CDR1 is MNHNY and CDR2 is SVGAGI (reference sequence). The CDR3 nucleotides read TGTGCCAGCAGTAAGACTAGCTCCGCCTACAATGAGCAGTTCTTC. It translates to CASSKTSSAYNEQFF.

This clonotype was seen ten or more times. CDR3 sequence reads: CASSLGNTQYF. DNA for the CDR3: TGTGCCAGCAGCTTAGGCAATACGCAGTATTTT. The genes are TRBV11-2 and TRBJ2-3; D is undetermined. Germline CDR1 and CDR2: SGHAT and FQNNGV. This CDR3 is built from 11 residues. Between the trimmed V and J ends, which lost 1 base and 7 bases, there was a span of 3 bases.

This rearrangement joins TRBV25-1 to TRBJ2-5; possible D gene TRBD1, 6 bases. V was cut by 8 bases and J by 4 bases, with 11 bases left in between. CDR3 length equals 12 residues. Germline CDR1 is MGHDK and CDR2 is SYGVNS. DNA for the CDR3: TGTGCCAGCGGGGGCCGAGGAGAGACCCAGTACTTC. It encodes CASGGRGETQYF.

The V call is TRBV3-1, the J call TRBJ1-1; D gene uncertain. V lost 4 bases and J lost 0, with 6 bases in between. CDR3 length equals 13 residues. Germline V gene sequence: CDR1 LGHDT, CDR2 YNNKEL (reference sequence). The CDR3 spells CASSRFMNTEAFF. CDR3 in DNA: TGTGCCAGCAGCCGATTTATGAACACTGAAGCTTTCTTT. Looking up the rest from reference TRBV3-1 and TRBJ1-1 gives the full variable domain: DTAVSQTPKYLVTQMGNDKSIKCEQNLGHDTMYWYKQDSKKFLKIMFSYNNKELIINETVPNRFSPKSPDKAHLNLHINSLELGDSAVYFCASSRFMNTEAFFGQGTRLTVV.

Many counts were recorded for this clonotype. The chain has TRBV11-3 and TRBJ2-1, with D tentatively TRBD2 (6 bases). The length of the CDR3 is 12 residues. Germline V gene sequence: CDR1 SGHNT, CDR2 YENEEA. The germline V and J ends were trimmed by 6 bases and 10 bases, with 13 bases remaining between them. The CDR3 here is CASSSAGGEQFF. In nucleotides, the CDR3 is TGTGCCAGCAGTTCAGCGGGCGGCGAGCAGTTCTTC.

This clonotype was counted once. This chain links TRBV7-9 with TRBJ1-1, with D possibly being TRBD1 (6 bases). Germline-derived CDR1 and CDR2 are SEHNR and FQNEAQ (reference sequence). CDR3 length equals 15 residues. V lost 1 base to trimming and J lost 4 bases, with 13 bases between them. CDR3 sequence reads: CASSLVAGALTEAFF. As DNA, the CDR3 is TGTGCCAGCAGCTTAGTCGCAGGGGCCCTCACTGAAGCTTTCTTT.

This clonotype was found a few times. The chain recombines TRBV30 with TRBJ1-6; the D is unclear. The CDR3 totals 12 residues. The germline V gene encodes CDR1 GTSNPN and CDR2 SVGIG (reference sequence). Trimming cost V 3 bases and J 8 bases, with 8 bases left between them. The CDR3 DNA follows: TGTGCCTGGAGAAAGGTGTATTCACCCCTCCACTTT. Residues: CAWRKVYSPLHF.

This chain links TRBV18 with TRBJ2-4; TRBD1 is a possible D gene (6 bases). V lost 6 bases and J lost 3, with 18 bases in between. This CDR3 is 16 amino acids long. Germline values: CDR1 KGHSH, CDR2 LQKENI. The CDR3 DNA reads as TGTGCCAGCTCCGAAGGGGGATTTGAGGTCAAAAACATTCAGTACTTC. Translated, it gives CASSEGGFEVKNIQYF.

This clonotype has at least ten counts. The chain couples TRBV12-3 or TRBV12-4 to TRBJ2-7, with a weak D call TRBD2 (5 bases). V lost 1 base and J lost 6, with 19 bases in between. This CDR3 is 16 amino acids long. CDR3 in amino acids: CASSLGRDWDEGEQYF. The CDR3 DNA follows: TGTGCCAGCAGTTTAGGTAGGGATTGGGATGAGGGCGAGCAGTACTTC.

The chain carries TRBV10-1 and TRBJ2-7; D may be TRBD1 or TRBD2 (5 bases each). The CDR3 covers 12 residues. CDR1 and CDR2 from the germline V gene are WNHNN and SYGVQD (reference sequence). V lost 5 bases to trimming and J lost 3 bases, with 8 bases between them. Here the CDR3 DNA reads TGCGCCAGCAGTCGGGACGGCTACGAGCAGTACTTC. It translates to CASSRDGYEQYF.

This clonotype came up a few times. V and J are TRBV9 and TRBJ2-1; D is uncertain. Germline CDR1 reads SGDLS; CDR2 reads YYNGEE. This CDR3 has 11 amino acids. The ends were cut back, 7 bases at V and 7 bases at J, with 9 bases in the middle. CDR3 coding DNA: TGTGCCAGCCAGATGGGAAATGAGCAGTTCTTC. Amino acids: CASQMGNEQFF.

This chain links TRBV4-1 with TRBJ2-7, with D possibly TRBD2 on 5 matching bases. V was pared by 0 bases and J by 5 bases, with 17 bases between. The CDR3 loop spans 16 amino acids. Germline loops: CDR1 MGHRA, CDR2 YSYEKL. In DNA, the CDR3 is TGCGCCAGCAGCCAAGAATATCCCGGGATTAACCACGAGCAGTACTTC. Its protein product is CASSQEYPGINHEQYF.

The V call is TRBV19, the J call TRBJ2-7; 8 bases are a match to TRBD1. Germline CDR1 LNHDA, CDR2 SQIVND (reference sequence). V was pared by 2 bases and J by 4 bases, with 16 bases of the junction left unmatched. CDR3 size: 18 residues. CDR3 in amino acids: CASSIKGDTGGLLYEQYF. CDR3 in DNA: TGTGCCAGTAGTATAAAGGGCGATACAGGGGGTCTGCTTTACGAGCAGTACTTC.

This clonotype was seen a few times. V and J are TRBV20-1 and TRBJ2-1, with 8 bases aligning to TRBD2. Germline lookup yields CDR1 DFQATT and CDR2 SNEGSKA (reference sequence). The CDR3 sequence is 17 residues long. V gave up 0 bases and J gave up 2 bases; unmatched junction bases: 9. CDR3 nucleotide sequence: TGCAGTGCTAGAGATCCAGCGGGGGCCTCCCCCTACAATGAGCAGTTCTTC. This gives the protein CSARDPAGASPYNEQFF.

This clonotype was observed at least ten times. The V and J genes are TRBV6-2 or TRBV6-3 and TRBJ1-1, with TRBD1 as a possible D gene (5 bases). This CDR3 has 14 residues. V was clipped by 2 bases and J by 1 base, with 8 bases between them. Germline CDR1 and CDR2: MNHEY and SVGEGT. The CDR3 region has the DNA TGTGCCAGCAGTTACCGGGGGACGAACACTGAAGCTTTCTTT. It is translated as CASSYRGTNTEAFF.

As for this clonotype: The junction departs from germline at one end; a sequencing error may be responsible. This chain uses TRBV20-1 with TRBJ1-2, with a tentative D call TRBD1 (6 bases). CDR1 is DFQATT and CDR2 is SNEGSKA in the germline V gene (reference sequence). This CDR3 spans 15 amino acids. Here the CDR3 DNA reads TGCAGTGCCAGAGGGGGGAAGGTTTTGGACTATGGCTACACCTTC. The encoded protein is CSARGGKVLDYGYTF.

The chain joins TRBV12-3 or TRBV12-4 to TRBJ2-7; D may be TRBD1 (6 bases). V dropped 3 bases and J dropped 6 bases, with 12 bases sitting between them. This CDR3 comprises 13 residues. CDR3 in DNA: TGTGCCAGCAGTTTGGGGGCGAGTACCGAGCAGTACTTC. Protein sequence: CASSLGASTEQYF.

In DNA form, the CDR3 reads TGTGCCAGCAGCATTGCAGGGGGCGAGGCCCAGCATTTT. Amino acids: CASSIAGGEAQHF. The rearrangement uses TRBV7-6 and TRBJ1-5, with 8 bases that match TRBD1. The V and J ends lost 5 bases and 11 bases, in that order; junction bases with no gene match: 8. The CDR3 sequence is 13 residues long. Germline V gives CDR1 SGHVS, CDR2 FNYEAQ.

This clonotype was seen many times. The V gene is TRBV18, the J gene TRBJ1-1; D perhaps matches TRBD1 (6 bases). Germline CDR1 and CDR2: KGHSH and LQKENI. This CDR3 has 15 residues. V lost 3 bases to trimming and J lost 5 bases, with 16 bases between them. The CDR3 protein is CASSPVQGLGTEAFF. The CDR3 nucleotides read TGTGCCAGCTCACCCGTACAGGGTCTTGGGACTGAAGCTTTCTTT.

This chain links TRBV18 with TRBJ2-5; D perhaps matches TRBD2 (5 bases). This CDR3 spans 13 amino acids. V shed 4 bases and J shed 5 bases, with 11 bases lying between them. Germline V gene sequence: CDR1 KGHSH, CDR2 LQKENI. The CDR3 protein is CASSLQRGETQYF. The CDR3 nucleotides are TGTGCCAGCTCACTCCAGCGAGGGGAGACCCAGTACTTC.

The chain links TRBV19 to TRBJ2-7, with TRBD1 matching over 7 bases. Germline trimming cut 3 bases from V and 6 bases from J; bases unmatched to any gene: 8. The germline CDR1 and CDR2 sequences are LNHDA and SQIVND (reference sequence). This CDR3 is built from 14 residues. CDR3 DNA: TGTGCCAGTAGTATCGAGGGGGCCAGGCGCGAGCAGTACTTC. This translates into CASSIEGARREQYF. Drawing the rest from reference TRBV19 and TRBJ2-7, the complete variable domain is DGGITQSPKYLFRKEGQNVTLSCEQNLNHDAMYWYRQDPGQGLRLIYYSQIVNDFQKGDIAEGYSVSREKKESFPLTVTSAQKNPTAFYLCASSIEGARREQYFGPGTRLTVT.

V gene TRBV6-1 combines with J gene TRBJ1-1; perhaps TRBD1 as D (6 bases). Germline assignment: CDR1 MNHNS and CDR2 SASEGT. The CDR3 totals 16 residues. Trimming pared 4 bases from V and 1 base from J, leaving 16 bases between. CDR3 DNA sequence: TGTGCCAGCAGTGTGGGGGCCCGAACGGCGAACACTGAAGCTTTCTTT. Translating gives CASSVGARTANTEAFF.

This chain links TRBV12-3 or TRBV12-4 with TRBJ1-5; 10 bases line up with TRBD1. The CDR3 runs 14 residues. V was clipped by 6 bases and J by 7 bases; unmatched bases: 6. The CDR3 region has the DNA TGTGCCAGCAGGGGACAGGGGATCAGCCAGCCCCAGCATTTT. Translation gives CASRGQGISQPQHF.

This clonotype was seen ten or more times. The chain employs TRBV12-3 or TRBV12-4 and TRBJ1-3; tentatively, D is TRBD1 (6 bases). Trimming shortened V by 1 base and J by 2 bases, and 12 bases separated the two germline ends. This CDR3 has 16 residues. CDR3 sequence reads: CASSLGGRLAGNTIYF. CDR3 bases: TGTGCCAGCAGTTTAGGGGGGCGCCTCGCTGGAAACACCATATATTTT.

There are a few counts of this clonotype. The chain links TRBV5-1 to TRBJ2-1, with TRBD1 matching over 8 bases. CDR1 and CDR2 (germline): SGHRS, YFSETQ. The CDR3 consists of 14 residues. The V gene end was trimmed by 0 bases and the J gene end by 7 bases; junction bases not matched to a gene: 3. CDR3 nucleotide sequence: TGCGCCAGCAGCTTGGAACACAGGGGGAATGAGCAGTTCTTC. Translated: CASSLEHRGNEQFF.

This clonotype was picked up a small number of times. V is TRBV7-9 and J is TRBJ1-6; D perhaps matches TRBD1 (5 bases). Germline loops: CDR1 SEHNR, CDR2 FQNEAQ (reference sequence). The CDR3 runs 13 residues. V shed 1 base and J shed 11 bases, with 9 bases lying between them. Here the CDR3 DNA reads TGTGCCAGCAGCTTAGACGGGGGGACACCCCTCCACTTT. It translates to CASSLDGGTPLHF.